This T cell receptor beta chain was found in a study of blood T cell repertoires in COVID-19. Whole-study context: The analysed material was cDNA or gDNA that came from T cells, B-cell-depleted T cells, or PBMCs.

Method: immunoSEQ multiplex PCR; TCRdb's copy keeps in-frame clones and lacks some. This table holds more than 150,000 clones, 94% found once. Only one count was recorded for this clone. The source of this sequence is a young man with COVID-19, enrolled during active disease. The sequenced sample consisted of peripheral blood.

The CDR3 DNA sequence: TGTGCCAGCAGCTTGGTATGGGGGGACTACACCGGGGAGCTGTTTTTT. Translated: CASSLVWGDYTGELFF. The V call is TRBV5-5, the J call TRBJ2-2; possibly TRBD2 for D (6 bases). Germline V gene data show CDR1 as SGHKS and CDR2 as YYEKEE (reference sequence). This CDR3 is built from 16 residues. The V gene lost 0 bases and the J gene lost 3 bases, with 12 bases spanning the gap.